The 2 T cell receptor beta chains in this list originate from one sample, sequenced in a study of TIL therapy for anti-PD-1-resistant metastatic lung cancer. This was the immunoSEQ v3 assay. Clones were sequenced by immunoSEQ multiplex PCR, and TCRdb holds only the in-frame ones, with some missing. The sample has 13,000 or so clones, roughly three fifths seen once. Time point denoted: pre-treatment sample, taken before nivolumab and TIL therapy. The tumor samples were excised metastases, mostly pleural nodules or supraclavicular lymph nodes. The sample consisted of tumor tissue, taken at baseline. These receptors were taken from a woman aged 30 to 85 with non-small cell lung cancer.

This sequence joins TRBV11-1 and TRBJ2-6, with D hard to call. The ends were cut back, 3 bases at V and 4 bases at J, with 13 bases in the middle. This CDR3 is 16 amino acids long. Germline values: CDR1 SGHAT, CDR2 FQDESV (reference sequence). This chain's CDR3 is CASSLGRVAGANVLTF. CDR3 bases: TGTGCCAGCAGCTTGGGAAGGGTGGCCGGGGCCAACGTCCTGACTTTC.

This sequence joins TRBV19 and TRBJ2-3; the match to TRBD2 covers 10 bases. Germline values: CDR1 LNHDA, CDR2 SQIVND (reference sequence). CDR3 length: 15 residues. After removal of 6 bases from V and 1 base from J, the junction contained 4 bases not matched to a gene. The chain's CDR3 is CASSPAGGGTDTQYF. The CDR3, as DNA: TGTGCCAGTAGCCCAGCGGGGGGGGGCACAGATACGCAGTATTTT.